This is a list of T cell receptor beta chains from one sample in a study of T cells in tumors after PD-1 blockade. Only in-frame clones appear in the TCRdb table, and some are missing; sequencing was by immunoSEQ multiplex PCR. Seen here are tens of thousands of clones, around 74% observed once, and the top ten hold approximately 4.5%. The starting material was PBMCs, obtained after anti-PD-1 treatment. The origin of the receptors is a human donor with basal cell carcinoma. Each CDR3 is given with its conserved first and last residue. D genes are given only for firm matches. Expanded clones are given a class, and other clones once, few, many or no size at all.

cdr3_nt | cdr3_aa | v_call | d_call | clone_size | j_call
TGCAGTGCTAGAGATCTCGGGGAGCAGTACTTC | CSARDLGEQYF | TRBV20-1 | . | few | TRBJ2-7
TGTGCCAGCAGTACAGGGCGAGAGACCCAGTACTTC | CASSTGRETQYF | TRBV7-9 | . | . | TRBJ2-5
TGCGCCAGCAGCCGCGACCGGGACACCTATGGCTACACCTTC | CASSRDRDTYGYTF | TRBV5-1 | . | . | TRBJ1-2
TGTGCCAGCAGCCAAGATGCGGGGGGCCTGGGTGAGCAGTTCTTC | CASSQDAGGLGEQFF | TRBV4-2 | TRBD2 | . | TRBJ2-1
TGTGCCAGCAGCTTGGGGGACAAACAAGAGACCCAGTACTTC | CASSLGDKQETQYF | TRBV5-4 | . | . | TRBJ2-5
TGTGCCAGCAATCTAGCGGGGGCCACAGATACGCAGTATTTT | CASNLAGATDTQYF | TRBV2 | TRBD2 | . | TRBJ2-3
TGCGCCAGCAGCTATAGCGGGGAGAGCACAGATACGCAGTATTTT | CASSYSGESTDTQYF | TRBV5-1 | TRBD2 | . | TRBJ2-3
TGTGCCTGGAGTGTGGGGAGCGGGGGGGCTTTAGAGACCCAGTACTTC | CAWSVGSGGALETQYF | TRBV30 | TRBD2 | . | TRBJ2-5
TGTGCCAGTCTTCACTACGGTGCAACTAATGAAAAACTGTTTTTT | CASLHYGATNEKLFF | TRBV19 | . | . | TRBJ1-4
TGTGCCAGCAGCTTGGTATCAGGGGGCGCATCTGGAAACACCATATATTTT | CASSLVSGGASGNTIYF | TRBV5-6 | TRBD1 | . | TRBJ1-3
TGTGCCATCAGCCCCGGGACTAGCGGGGGGGCAACCACAGATACGCAGTATTTT | CAISPGTSGGATTDTQYF | TRBV10-3 | TRBD2 | . | TRBJ2-3
TGTGCCAGTTACTACGGCGGGGATAGCAATCAGCCCCAGCATTTT | CASYYGGDSNQPQHF | TRBV19 | . | few | TRBJ1-5
TGCGCCAGCAGCTGGTCAGGGTCCCCTACCGGGGAGCTGTTTTTT | CASSWSGSPTGELFF | TRBV5-1 | . | . | TRBJ2-2
TGTGCCAGCAGCCACCCCAGGGGTCCCGTTAATCAGCCCCAGCATTTT | CASSHPRGPVNQPQHF | TRBV6-2/TRBV6-3 | . | . | TRBJ1-5
TGTGCCAGCAGTGAAGCATTCACGGATACGCAGTATTTT | CASSEAFTDTQYF | TRBV6-1 | . | few | TRBJ2-3
TGTGCCAGCAGTCTGAGCGGGGGGCACTACAATGAGCAGTTCTTC | CASSLSGGHYNEQFF | TRBV11-1 | TRBD2 | . | TRBJ2-1
TGTGCCAGCAGTGAAACGGAACTAGGGGGCTACACCTTC | CASSETELGGYTF | TRBV6-1 | . | . | TRBJ1-2
TGTGCCAGCAGCCAGCAGACAGTAACGAACACCGGGGAGCTGTTTTTT | CASSQQTVTNTGELFF | TRBV3-1/TRBV3-2 | . | . | TRBJ2-2
TGTGCCAGCAGCCAAGAAGACCACCCCTACAATGAGCAGTTCTTC | CASSQEDHPYNEQFF | TRBV14 | . | . | TRBJ2-1
TGCGCCAGCAGCGGGGGACAGTCCCGCTCCTACGAGCAGTACTTC | CASSGGQSRSYEQYF | TRBV5-1 | TRBD1 | . | TRBJ2-7
TGTGCTAGTGGTCCCCCATACAGGGGGCTGAGGAACACTGAAGCTTTCTTT | CASGPPYRGLRNTEAFF | TRBV12-5 | TRBD1 | . | TRBJ1-1
TGTGCCAGCAGTGATTCGAGACGGGGGAACTATGGCTACACCTTC | CASSDSRRGNYGYTF | TRBV2 | . | . | TRBJ1-2
TGTGCCAGTAGTATAGATGTCCAGCAGGTAGGAGAGACCCAGTACTTC | CASSIDVQQVGETQYF | TRBV19 | . | . | TRBJ2-5
TGTGCCAGCAGCTTAGAGGGACCCGGGGAGCTGTTTTTT | CASSLEGPGELFF | TRBV7-6 | . | . | TRBJ2-2
TGCGCCAGCGAGGGGATCGGGAATTCACCCCTCCACTTT | CASEGIGNSPLHF | TRBV10-2 | . | . | TRBJ1-6
TGTGCCAGTAGTCCGGCGGACAGTAGCAATCAGCCCCAGCATTTT | CASSPADSSNQPQHF | TRBV19 | . | . | TRBJ1-5
TGTGCCAGCAGTTTAACTGAAGTCACGGACTCTGGGGCCAACGTCCTGACTTTC | CASSLTEVTDSGANVLTF | TRBV27 | . | few | TRBJ2-6
TGTGCCTGGAGTGAAGTAGGACAGGGGTACGAGCAGTACTTC | CAWSEVGQGYEQYF | TRBV30 | TRBD1 | . | TRBJ2-7
TGTGCCAGCAGTTCCCCACGGGGGATCTACAATGAGCAGTTCTTC | CASSSPRGIYNEQFF | TRBV28 | . | . | TRBJ2-1
TGTGCCAGCTCACCCTACCAGCGGGGGACCGGGGAGCTGTTTTTT | CASSPYQRGTGELFF | TRBV18 | TRBD2 | . | TRBJ2-2
TGTGCCAGCAGTGTCGGGGGGCAAGTTAGGAATGAGCAGTTCTTC | CASSVGGQVRNEQFF | TRBV25-1 | . | once | TRBJ2-1
TGTGCCAGCAGTCCCGACGGGGCTAGCGGGGGCACCGGGGAGCTGTTTTTT | CASSPDGASGGTGELFF | TRBV2 | TRBD2 | . | TRBJ2-2
TGTGCCAGCAGCTTGGGGCGAACAGATACGCAGTATTTT | CASSLGRTDTQYF | TRBV5-8 | . | . | TRBJ2-3
TGTGCCAGCATGGGGAACACTGAAGCTTTCTTT | CASMGNTEAFF | TRBV6-5 | . | . | TRBJ1-1
TGTGCCAGCAGTCCATTGGGACTTCCCCTCCACTTT | CASSPLGLPLHF | TRBV28 | . | . | TRBJ1-6
TGCGCCAGCAGCCCCGGACAGGGGCCCACAATGGGGGAAAAACTGTTTTTT | CASSPGQGPTMGEKLFF | TRBV4-1 | TRBD1 | . | TRBJ1-4
TGTGCCAGCAGCTTAGACGTCCTACAGGGGGCCATCCAAGAGACCCAGTACTTC | CASSLDVLQGAIQETQYF | TRBV11-2 | TRBD1 | . | TRBJ2-5
TGTGCCAGCAGCCCTGACCCACTACTTCGGTACAATGAGCAGTTCTTC | CASSPDPLLRYNEQFF | TRBV7-2 | . | . | TRBJ2-1
TGTGCCAGCATGCAGGGGACAGGGGGCCTCTACGAGCAGTACTTC | CASMQGTGGLYEQYF | TRBV28 | TRBD1 | . | TRBJ2-7
TGTGCCAGCAGCTGGGGGACTAGCAGGTTAGAGACCCAGTACTTC | CASSWGTSRLETQYF | TRBV5-5 | TRBD2 | few | TRBJ2-5